The clone carrying this T cell receptor beta chain was seen just once. This record comes from a study of technical replicates of blood from a handful of donors. Using immunoSEQ multiplex PCR, the repertoire was profiled, and TCRdb retains in-frame clones only, with some absent. The sample lists 75,000 to 90,000 clones, roughly 91% occurring once. CDR3 length: 18 amino acids. V was cut by 5 bases and J by 5 bases, with 25 bases left in between. Per germline, CDR1 SGHTA and CDR2 FQGTGA. The sequencing input was T cells isolated from PBMCs. J is TRBJ2-1 and V is TRBV7-3, with a tentative D call TRBD1 (5 bases). The source of this sequence is a human donor in good health. CDR3 protein: CASSKQGLGLGADNEQFF. The CDR3 DNA is TGTGCCAGCAGCAAACAAGGTTTAGGTCTAGGGGCCGACAATGAGCAGTTCTTC.